A single sample gave rise to the 10 T cell receptor beta chains below, sequenced in a study of shared clonotypes between healthy human individuals. Using immunoSEQ multiplex PCR, the repertoire was profiled, and TCRdb retains in-frame clones only, with some absent. This table holds about 2.1 million clones, over 85% found once. CD45RO-negative CD8 cells positively selected for CCR7 made up the naive population, which excluded terminally differentiated effector memory CD45RA+ cells. Sequencing was carried out using naive CD8+ T cells from PBMCs. The receptors were gathered from a man between 18 and 35 years old in good health. Some clones in this sample may be carry-over from other donors' samples.

The chain combines TRBV5-4 with TRBJ2-7; weak D call: TRBD1 (6 bases). CDR1 SGHNT and CDR2 YYREEE come from the germline V gene (reference sequence). This CDR3 has 14 amino acids. V gave up 1 base and J gave up 4 bases, with 12 bases separating them. The CDR3 sequence: CASSLWDNFYEQYF. The DNA for the CDR3 is TGTGCCAGCAGCTTGTGGGACAATTTTTACGAGCAGTACTTC.

The V call is TRBV27, the J call TRBJ2-3; TRBD2 agrees at 8 bases. V dropped 4 bases and J dropped 3; count of bases not matched to a gene: 3. CDR3 length: 14 amino acids. From germline, CDR1 is MNHEY and CDR2 SMNVEV (reference sequence). CDR3 DNA sequence: TGTGCCAGCAGTTACGGGGGGGGTACAGATACGCAGTATTTT. Its protein is CASSYGGGTDTQYF.

The V and J genes are TRBV7-9 and TRBJ2-1; TRBD1 matches 11 bases. Per the germline V gene, CDR1 is SEHNR and CDR2 is FQNEAQ (reference sequence). This CDR3 has 16 amino acids. The ends lost 6 bases at V and 3 bases at J; junction bases unmatched: 7. CDR3: CASRHRDRGNYNEQFF. The CDR3 DNA follows: TGTGCCAGCAGGCACCGGGACAGGGGGAACTACAATGAGCAGTTCTTC.

This chain joins TRBV9 and TRBJ2-3, with D perhaps matching TRBD2 (5 bases). CDR3 length: 16 amino acids. Trimming took off 4 bases at V and 2 bases at J, with 17 bases between the two ends. In germline, CDR1 is SGDLS, CDR2 YYNGEE. The CDR3 DNA follows: TGTGCCAGCAGCTCCACCGGGGAGATCCCCACAGATACGCAGTATTTT. Translation: CASSSTGEIPTDTQYF.

CDR3 amino acids: CTAGDNEQFF. CDR3 bases: TGTACGGCGGGCGACAATGAGCAGTTCTTC. The chain employs TRBV27 and TRBJ2-1; D possibly corresponds to TRBD2 (5 bases). This CDR3 is 10 amino acids long. Looked up from germline, CDR1 is MNHEY and CDR2 is SMNVEV (reference sequence).

This rearrangement joins TRBV4-1 to TRBJ1-4, with 7 bases aligning to TRBD1. V was clipped by 0 bases and J by 7 bases; unmatched bases: 11. This CDR3 has 17 amino acids. CDR1 is MGHRA and CDR2 is YSYEKL in the germline V gene. The CDR3 is CASSQDPLRGESEKLFF. The CDR3 DNA follows: TGCGCCAGCAGCCAAGATCCGCTCAGGGGGGAGAGTGAAAAACTGTTTTTT.

The V gene is TRBV5-1, the J gene TRBJ1-2; D gene unclear. Germline lookup yields CDR1 SGHRS and CDR2 YFSETQ. The V end was cut by 2 bases, the J end by 8 bases, with 16 bases between. The CDR3 is made up of 14 amino acids. CDR3: CASSLTASARGYTF. In DNA, the CDR3 is TGCGCCAGCAGCTTAACCGCATCGGCTCGGGGCTACACCTTC.

V and J are TRBV10-3 and TRBJ2-7, with TRBD1 identical over 9 bases. Unmatched junction bases numbered 10, after V lost 1 base and J lost 6 bases. Germline-derived CDR1 and CDR2 are ENHRY and SYGVKD. This CDR3 spans 16 amino acids. CDR3 region: CAISELGQGLTGEQYF. CDR3 nucleotide sequence: TGTGCCATCAGTGAGTTGGGACAGGGACTGACTGGCGAGCAGTACTTC.

This chain uses TRBV6-5 with TRBJ2-1; TRBD2 agrees at 12 bases. CDR1 and CDR2 (germline): MNHEY, SVGAGI. The trim removed 10 bases at V and 5 bases at J, leaving 3 bases unmatched. The CDR3 length is 13 residues. The CDR3 bases are TGTGCCACCCGGACTAGCGGGGACAATGAGCAGTTCTTC. Protein product: CATRTSGDNEQFF.

The V and J genes are TRBV30 and TRBJ2-7, with D perhaps matching TRBD1 or TRBD2 (5 bases each). This CDR3 is built from 11 residues. Germline assignment: CDR1 GTSNPN and CDR2 SVGIG (reference sequence). V lost 7 bases to trimming and J lost 0 bases, with 7 bases between them. CDR3 sequence: CALGPSYEQYF. CDR3 in DNA: TGTGCCTTGGGACCCTCCTACGAGCAGTACTTC.